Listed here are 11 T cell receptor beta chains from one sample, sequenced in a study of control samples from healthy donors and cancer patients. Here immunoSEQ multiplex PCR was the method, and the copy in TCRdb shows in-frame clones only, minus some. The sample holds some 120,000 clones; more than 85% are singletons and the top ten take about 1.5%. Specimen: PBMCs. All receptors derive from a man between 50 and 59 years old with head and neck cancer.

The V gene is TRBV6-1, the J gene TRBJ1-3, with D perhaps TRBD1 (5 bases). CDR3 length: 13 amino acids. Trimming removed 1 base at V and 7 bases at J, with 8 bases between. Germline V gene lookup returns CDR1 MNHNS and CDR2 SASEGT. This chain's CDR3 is CASSEGQSNTIYF. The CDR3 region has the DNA TGTGCCAGCAGTGAAGGACAGAGCAACACCATATATTTT.

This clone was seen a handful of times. CDR3 nucleotide sequence: TGCAGTGCTAGTGAGGGGTATAGCAATCAGCCCCAGCATTTT. Encoded protein: CSASEGYSNQPQHF. This chain links TRBV20-1 with TRBJ1-5, with TRBD1 as a possible D gene (5 bases). The CDR3 covers 14 residues. Trimming removed 3 bases at V and 0 bases at J, with 9 bases between. Germline V gives CDR1 DFQATT, CDR2 SNEGSKA (reference sequence).

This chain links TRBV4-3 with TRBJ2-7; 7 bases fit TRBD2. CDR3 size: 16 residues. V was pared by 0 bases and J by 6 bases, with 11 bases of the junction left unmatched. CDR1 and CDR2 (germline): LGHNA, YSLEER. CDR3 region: CASSQDWLAADLEQYF. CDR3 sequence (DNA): TGCGCCAGCAGCCAAGATTGGCTAGCGGCGGACCTCGAGCAGTACTTC.

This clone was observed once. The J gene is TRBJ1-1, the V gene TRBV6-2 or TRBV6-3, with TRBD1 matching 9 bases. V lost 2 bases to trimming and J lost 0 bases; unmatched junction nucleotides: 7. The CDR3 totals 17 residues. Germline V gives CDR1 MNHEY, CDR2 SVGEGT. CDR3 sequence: CASSYMGQGRMNTEAFF. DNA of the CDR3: TGTGCCAGCAGTTACATGGGACAGGGCCGCATGAACACTGAAGCTTTCTTT.

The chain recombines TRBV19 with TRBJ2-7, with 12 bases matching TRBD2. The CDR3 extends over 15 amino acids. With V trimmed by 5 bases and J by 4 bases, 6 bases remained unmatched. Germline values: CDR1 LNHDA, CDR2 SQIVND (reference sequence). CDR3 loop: CASSSWTSGVYEQYF. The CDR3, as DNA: TGTGCCAGTAGTTCATGGACTAGCGGGGTTTACGAGCAGTACTTC.

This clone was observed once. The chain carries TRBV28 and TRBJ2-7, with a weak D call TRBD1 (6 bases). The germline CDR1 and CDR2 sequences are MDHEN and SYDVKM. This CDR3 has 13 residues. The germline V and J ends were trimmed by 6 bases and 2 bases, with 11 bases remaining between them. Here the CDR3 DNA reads TGTGCCAGCAGGCCACAGGGACCCTACGAGCAGTACTTC. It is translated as CASRPQGPYEQYF. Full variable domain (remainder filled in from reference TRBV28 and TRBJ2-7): DVKVTQSSRYLVKRTGEKVFLECVQDMDHENMFWYRQDPGLGLRLIYFSYDVKMKEKGDIPEGYSVSREKKERFSLILESASTNQTSMYLCASRPQGPYEQYFGPGTRLTVT.

CDR3 residues: CASSPPERQGGYEQYF. The CDR3 nucleotides are TGTGCCAGCTCACCACCGGAGAGACAGGGGGGGTACGAGCAGTACTTC. V is TRBV18 and J is TRBJ2-7, with 9 bases that match TRBD1. The junction had 7 bases not matched to a gene; V was cut back by 0 bases and J by 4 bases. The CDR3 has 16 residues. CDR1 is KGHSH, CDR2 LQKENI, per germline.

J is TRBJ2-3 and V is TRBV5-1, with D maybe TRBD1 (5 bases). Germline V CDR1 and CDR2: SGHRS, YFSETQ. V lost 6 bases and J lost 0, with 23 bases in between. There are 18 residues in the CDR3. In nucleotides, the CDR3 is TGCGCCAGCACCCCGAGGCGGTTTGGGGCACTGAGCACAGATACGCAGTATTTT. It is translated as CASTPRRFGALSTDTQYF. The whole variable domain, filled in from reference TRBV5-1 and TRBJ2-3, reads KAGVTQTPRYLIKTRGQQVTLSCSPISGHRSVSWYQQTPGQGLQFLFEYFSETQRNKGNFPGRFSGRQFSNSRSEMNVSTLELGDSALYLCASTPRRFGALSTDTQYFGPGTRLTVL.

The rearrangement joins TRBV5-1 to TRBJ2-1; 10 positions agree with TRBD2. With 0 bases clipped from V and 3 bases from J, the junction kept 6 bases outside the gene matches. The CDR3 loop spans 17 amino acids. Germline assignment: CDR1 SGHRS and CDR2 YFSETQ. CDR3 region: CASSLVAGGIFYNEQFF. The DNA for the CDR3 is TGCGCCAGCAGCTTGGTAGCGGGGGGAATCTTCTACAATGAGCAGTTCTTC.

CDR3 sequence (DNA): TGTGCCACCAGCAGAGATCCCGGGACATCCACTTACAATGAGCAGTTCTTC. Residues: CATSRDPGTSTYNEQFF. The chain links TRBV15 to TRBJ2-1; maybe TRBD1 (6 bases). Deletions cut 0 bases from V and 4 bases from J, with 16 bases between. CDR3 length: 17 residues. CDR1 is LNHNV and CDR2 is YYDKDF in the germline V gene (reference sequence). Combining the CDR3 with reference TRBV15 and TRBJ2-1 gives the whole variable domain DAMVIQNPRYQVTQFGKPVTLSCSQTLNHNVMYWYQQKSSQAPKLLFHYYDKDFNNEADTPDNFQSRRPNTSFCFLDIRSPGLGDTAMYLCATSRDPGTSTYNEQFFGPGTRLTVL.

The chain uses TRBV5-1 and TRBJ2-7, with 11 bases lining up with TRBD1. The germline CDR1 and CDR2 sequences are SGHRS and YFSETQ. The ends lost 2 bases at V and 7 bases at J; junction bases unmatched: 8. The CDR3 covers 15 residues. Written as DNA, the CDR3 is TGCGCCAGCAGCTTATGGACAGGGGGCGTTCGGGAGCAGTACTTC. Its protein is CASSLWTGGVREQYF.